This T cell receptor beta chain was identified in a study of cytomegalovirus exposure and HLA in healthy donors. Across the study: Genotyping of roughly 400 donors showed that 65% to 90% belonged to the Caucasian-associated ancestry cluster.

The PCR was carried out with 60 Vbeta primers and 13 Jbeta primers. Clones were sequenced by immunoSEQ multiplex PCR, and TCRdb holds only the in-frame ones, with some missing. This sample has roughly 160,000 clones, with around 75% found just once. Study-level findings and limits: Usually a TCR sequence was rare, but some public TCRs were found in many donors. CMV antigen specificity of a few CMV-associated chains was confirmed in vitro.

The J segment lost 1 base and the V segment lost 1 base, leaving 6 bases of the junction unmatched. Germline V gives CDR1 SGHNT, CDR2 YYREEE (reference sequence). The length of the CDR3 is 16 residues. As to this clone: Its antigen remains unknown.

Sequencing was performed on PBMCs. The rearrangement links TRBV5-4 to TRBJ2-5; 8 bases fit TRBD2. This TCR was recovered from a male donor in good health and CMV-seronegative. CDR3 in amino acids: CASSLRRGGSQETQYF. The DNA of the CDR3 is TGTGCCAGCAGCTTGCGCCGGGGGGGAAGCCAAGAGACCCAGTACTTC.